This T cell receptor beta chain came from a study of T cell repertoires in cytomegalovirus infection (dated by TCRdb to between 2017 and 2020). A note on the overall study: Recently identified HLA-C-restricted CMV epitopes, whose presentation resists viral immunomodulation, were targeted by peptide stimulations together with well-studied HLA-B-restricted epitopes. Because public TCR beta signatures pointed to carriage of CMV infection together with the matching HLA type, the HLA type of each donor mattered for the analysis.

The CDR3 has 14 amino acids, counting the end cysteine and phenylalanine. Only the CDR3 DNA is retained, 42 bases long and in frame from the first base. V drops 3 bases and J drops 4 bases, leaving 12 bases in between. Reading the germline V gene gives CDR1 SNHLY and CDR2 FYNNEI. Details on this clonotype: Its antigen remains unidentified. Base qualities are not provided; no much larger clone lies one nucleotide away.

The instrument given in TCRdb is Illumina HiSeq 1500. Using fastp at Q25 and MiXCR, TCRdb reprocessed the public reads and kept productive beta chains. Identical CDR3 proteins give one entry, which carries the most common genes and DNA. Across this sample there are approximately 990,000 distinct CDR3 sequences, with 30% to 40% seen only once. The ten top clones hold roughly 13% of the sample. What the study reported, not specific to this receptor: The ex vivo response was dominated by HLA-C-restricted CMV-specific TCR beta clonotypes, which also provided the single most frequent clonotype in two of eight donors. In both this cohort and an independent roughly 350-donor cohort, the cumulative frequency of public TCR beta family members distinguished carriers of CMV infection plus the relevant HLA type.

This specimen's treatment or condition label, interpreted: in vitro stimulation with specific CMV peptide epitopes to enrich CMV-specific T cells. The chain employs TRBV2 and TRBJ2-5; matching of 5 bases hints at TRBD1 as the D gene. The input for sequencing was cultured CD8+ T cells from PBMCs, taken from culture after CMV antigen stimulation. The TCR comes from a human donor in good health (CMV status not recorded). Some clones in this sample may be carry-over from other donors' samples. CDR3 sequence: CASSDPLQGETQYF. In nucleotide form, the sequence is TGTGCCAGCAGTGACCCGCTTCAGGGAGAGACCCAGTACTTC.